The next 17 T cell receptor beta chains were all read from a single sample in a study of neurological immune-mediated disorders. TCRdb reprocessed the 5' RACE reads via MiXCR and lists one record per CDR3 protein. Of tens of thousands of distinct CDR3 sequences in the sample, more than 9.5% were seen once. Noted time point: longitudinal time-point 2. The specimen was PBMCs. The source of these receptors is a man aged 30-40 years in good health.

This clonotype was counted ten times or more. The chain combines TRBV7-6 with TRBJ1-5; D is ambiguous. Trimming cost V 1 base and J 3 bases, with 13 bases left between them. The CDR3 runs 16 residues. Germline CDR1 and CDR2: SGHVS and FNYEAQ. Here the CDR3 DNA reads TGTGCCAGCAGCTTAGGAGAAACAGTCCCCAATCAGCCCCAGCATTTT. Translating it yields CASSLGETVPNQPQHF. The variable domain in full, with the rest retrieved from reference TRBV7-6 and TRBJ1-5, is GAGVSQSPRYKVTKRGQDVALRCDPISGHVSLYWYRQALGQGPEFLTYFNYEAQQDKSGLPNDRFSAERPEGSISTLTIQRTEQRDSAMYRCASSLGETVPNQPQHFGDGTRLSIL.

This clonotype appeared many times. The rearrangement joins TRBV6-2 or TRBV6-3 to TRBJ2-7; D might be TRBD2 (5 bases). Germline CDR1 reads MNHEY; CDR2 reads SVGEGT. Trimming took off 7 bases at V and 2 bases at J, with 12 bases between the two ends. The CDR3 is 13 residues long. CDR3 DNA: TGTGCCAGCACTCTCGGGGAGACCTACGAGCAGTACTTC. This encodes CASTLGETYEQYF.

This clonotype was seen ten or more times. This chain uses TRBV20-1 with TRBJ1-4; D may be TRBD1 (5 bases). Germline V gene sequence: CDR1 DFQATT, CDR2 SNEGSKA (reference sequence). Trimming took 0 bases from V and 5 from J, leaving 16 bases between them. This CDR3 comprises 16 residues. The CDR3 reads CSARDLGDAINEKLFF. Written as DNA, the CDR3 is TGCAGTGCTAGAGATCTTGGGGACGCCATCAATGAAAAACTGTTTTTT.

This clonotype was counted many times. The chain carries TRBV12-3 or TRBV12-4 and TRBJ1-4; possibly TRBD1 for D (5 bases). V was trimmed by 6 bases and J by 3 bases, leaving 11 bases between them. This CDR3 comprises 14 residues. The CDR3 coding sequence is TGTGCCAGCAGCCTAGGGGTGGCTAATGAAAAACTGTTTTTT. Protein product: CASSLGVANEKLFF.

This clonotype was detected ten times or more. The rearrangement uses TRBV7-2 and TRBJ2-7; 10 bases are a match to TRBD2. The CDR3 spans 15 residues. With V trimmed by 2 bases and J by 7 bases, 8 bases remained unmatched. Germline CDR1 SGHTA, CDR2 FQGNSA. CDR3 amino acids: CASSLKSGGVREQYF. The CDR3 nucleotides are TGTGCCAGCAGCTTAAAGAGCGGGGGGGTGAGGGAGCAGTACTTC.

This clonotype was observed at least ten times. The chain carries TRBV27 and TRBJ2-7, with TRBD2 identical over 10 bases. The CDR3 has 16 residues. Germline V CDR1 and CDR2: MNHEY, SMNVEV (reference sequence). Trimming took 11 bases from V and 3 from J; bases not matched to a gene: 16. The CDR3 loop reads CAVGQGPGLAFYEQYF. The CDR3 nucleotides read TGTGCCGTCGGACAAGGTCCGGGACTAGCGTTCTACGAGCAGTACTTC.

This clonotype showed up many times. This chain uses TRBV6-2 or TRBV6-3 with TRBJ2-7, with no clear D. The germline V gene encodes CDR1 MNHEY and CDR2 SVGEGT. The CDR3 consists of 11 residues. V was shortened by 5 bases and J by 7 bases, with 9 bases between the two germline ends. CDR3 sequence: CASSTGFEQYF. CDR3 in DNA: TGTGCCAGCAGTACCGGGTTTGAGCAGTACTTC.

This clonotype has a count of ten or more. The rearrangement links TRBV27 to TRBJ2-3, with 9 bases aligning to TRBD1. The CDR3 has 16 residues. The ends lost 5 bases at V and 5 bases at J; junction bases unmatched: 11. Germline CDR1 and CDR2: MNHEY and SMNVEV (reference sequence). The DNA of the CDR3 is TGTGCCAGCAGTCCCGGGACAGGGAGACTACTAGATACGCAGTATTTT. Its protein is CASSPGTGRLLDTQYF.

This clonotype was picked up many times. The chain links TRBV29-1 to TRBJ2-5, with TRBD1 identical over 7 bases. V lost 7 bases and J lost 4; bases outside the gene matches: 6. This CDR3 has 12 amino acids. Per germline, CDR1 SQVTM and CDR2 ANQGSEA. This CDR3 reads CSALRDRETQYF. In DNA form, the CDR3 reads TGCAGCGCCCTCCGGGACAGAGAGACCCAGTACTTC.

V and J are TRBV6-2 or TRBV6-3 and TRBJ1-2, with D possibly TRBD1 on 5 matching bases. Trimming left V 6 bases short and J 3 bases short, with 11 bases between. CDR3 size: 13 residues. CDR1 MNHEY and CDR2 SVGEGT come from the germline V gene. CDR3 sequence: CASRPDTHYGYTF. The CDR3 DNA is TGTGCCAGCAGACCGGACACCCACTATGGCTACACCTTC.

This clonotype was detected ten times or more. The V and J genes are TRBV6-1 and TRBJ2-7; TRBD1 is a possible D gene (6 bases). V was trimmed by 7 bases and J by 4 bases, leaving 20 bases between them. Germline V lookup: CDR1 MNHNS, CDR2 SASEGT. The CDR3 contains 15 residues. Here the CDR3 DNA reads TGTGCCAGCACCCATACAGGGAACCCCATTTACGAGCAGTACTTC. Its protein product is CASTHTGNPIYEQYF.

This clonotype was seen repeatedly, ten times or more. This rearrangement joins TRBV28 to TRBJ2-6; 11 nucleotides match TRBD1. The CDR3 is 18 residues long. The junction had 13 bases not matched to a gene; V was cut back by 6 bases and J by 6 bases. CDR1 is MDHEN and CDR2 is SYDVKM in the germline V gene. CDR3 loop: CASSQPWTGGDKANVLTF. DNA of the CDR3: TGTGCCAGCAGCCAACCCTGGACAGGGGGCGATAAGGCCAACGTCCTGACTTTC.

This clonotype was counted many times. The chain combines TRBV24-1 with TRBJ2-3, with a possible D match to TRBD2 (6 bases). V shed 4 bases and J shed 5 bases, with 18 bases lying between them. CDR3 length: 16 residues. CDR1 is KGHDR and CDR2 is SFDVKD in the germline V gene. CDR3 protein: CATSEWGLKEGDTQYF. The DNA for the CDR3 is TGTGCCACCAGTGAATGGGGACTCAAGGAGGGAGATACGCAGTATTTT.

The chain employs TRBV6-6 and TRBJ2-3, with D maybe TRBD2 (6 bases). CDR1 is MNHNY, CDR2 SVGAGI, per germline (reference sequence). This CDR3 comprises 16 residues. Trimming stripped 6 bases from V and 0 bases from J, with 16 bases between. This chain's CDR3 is CASSPGAGGSTDTQYF. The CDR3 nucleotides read TGTGCCAGCAGCCCGGGAGCGGGTGGAAGCACAGATACGCAGTATTTT.

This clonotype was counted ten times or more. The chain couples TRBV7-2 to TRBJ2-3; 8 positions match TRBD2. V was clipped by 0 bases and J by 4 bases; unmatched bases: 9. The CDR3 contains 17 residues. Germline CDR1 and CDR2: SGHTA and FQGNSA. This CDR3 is CASSLAITGGQSDTQYF. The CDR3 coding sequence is TGTGCCAGCAGCTTAGCGATAACGGGAGGGCAATCAGATACGCAGTATTTT.

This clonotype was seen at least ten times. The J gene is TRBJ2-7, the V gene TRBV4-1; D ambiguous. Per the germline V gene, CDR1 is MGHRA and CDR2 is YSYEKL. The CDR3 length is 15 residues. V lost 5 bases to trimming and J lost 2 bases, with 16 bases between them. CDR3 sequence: CASSFIRTDAYEQYF. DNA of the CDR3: TGCGCCAGCAGCTTTATCAGGACGGATGCCTACGAGCAGTACTTC.

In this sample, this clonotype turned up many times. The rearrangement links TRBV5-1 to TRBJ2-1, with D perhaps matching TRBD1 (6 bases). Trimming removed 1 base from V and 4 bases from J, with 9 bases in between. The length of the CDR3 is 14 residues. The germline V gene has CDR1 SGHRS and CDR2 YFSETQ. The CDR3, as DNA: TGCGCCAGCAGCTTGACAGGGTGGTACAATGAGCAGTTCTTC. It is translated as CASSLTGWYNEQFF. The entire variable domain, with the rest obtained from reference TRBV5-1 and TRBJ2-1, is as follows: KAGVTQTPRYLIKTRGQQVTLSCSPISGHRSVSWYQQTPGQGLQFLFEYFSETQRNKGNFPGRFSGRQFSNSRSEMNVSTLELGDSALYLCASSLTGWYNEQFFGPGTRLTVL.